This TCR beta chain derives from a study of blood T cells in healthy people across ages. Findings and limits, study-wide: Diversity figures based on one million T cells were deemed too low.

A word on this clonotype: Its target is not known.

A second PCR, run for about 6 to 12 cycles, used a sample-barcoded 5' primer plus a J-beta primer mix. Every sample returned 3 million or more CDR3-containing paired-end reads. TCRdb fed the 5' RACE reads into MiXCR, producing one record per CDR3 protein. Of around 990,000 distinct CDR3 sequences listed, approximately 26% are singletons. There are 12 residues in the CDR3. From germline, CDR1 is SGHVS and CDR2 FNYEAQ. Trimming shortened V by 5 bases and J by 6 bases, and 8 bases separated the two germline ends. This same sample was also taken into another study, of T cells of mothers and their children. Per that paper: The study sampled three healthy Caucasian mothers and their six children. All extracted RNA went into cDNA synthesis, approximately 1.4 ug per 15 ul.

The rearrangement joins TRBV7-6 to TRBJ2-1, with D tentatively TRBD2 (5 bases). The sequencing sample was made of blood. This receptor was taken from a girl aged 2 to 9 in good health. CDR3 residues: CASSARGNEQFF. CDR3 sequence (DNA): TGTGCCAGCAGCGCCCGGGGCAATGAGCAGTTCTTC.